The clone carrying this T cell receptor beta chain was picked up many times. Its specificity is not known. The germline CDR1 and CDR2 sequences are MNHEY and SVGEGT. V gave up 6 bases and J gave up 2 bases; unmatched junction bases: 5. The CDR3 length is 15 residues. This sample was included in a study of T cells in Graves' hyperthyroidism and ophthalmopathy. Study results and limitations: From stable hyperthyroidism, ophthalmopathy was separated by a 13 V-J model.

Every diagnosis used clinical symptoms, serum thyroxine and TRAb, thyroid ultrasound and orbital computed tomography. PBMCs were derived from around 10 ml fresh peripheral blood. The TCR beta CDR3 regions underwent amplification using RNA transcripts as the source. The HTBI primer set was used in a first-round RT-PCR of the TCR CDR3. MiXCR, applied by TCRdb to the multiplex PCR reads, yields one record per CDR3 protein. The repertoire consists of a few hundred thousand distinct CDR3 sequences, with just over 14% occurring once and the leading ten covering 10% to 15%. This sequence originates from a woman aged 40 to 55 with Graves' hyperthyroidism that later progressed to Graves' ophthalmopathy. The gene calls are TRBV6-2 or TRBV6-3 and TRBJ2-7; 12 nucleotides line up with TRBD2. Sequenced: blood. The CDR3 DNA reads TGTGCCAGCAGGCCCCTAGCGGGAGGGCCCTACGAGCAGTACTTC. This codes for CASRPLAGGPYEQYF.